The 27 T cell receptor beta chains below were found in one sample sequenced in a study of cytomegalovirus exposure and HLA in healthy donors. This PCR relied on a set of 60 Vbeta primers and 13 Jbeta primers. The method was immunoSEQ multiplex PCR; TCRdb's version includes in-frame clones alone and lacks a portion of them. The sample shows 110,000 to 150,000 clones, 60% to 80% of them seen only once. Sequencing used PBMCs. These receptors were collected from a male donor in good health and CMV-seronegative.

The chain recombines TRBV18 with TRBJ1-1; D perhaps matches TRBD1 (6 bases). The length of the CDR3 is 16 residues. V was shortened by 4 bases and J by 4 bases, with 19 bases between the two germline ends. In germline, CDR1 is KGHSH, CDR2 LQKENI. CDR3 region: CASSRDRTRRATEAFF. The DNA for the CDR3 is TGTGCCAGCTCACGCGACAGGACTCGAAGAGCCACTGAAGCTTTCTTT.

This sequence joins TRBV5-1 and TRBJ2-7; maybe TRBD1 (5 bases). This CDR3 has 16 amino acids. The ends were cut back, 4 bases at V and 0 bases at J, with 17 bases in the middle. Germline-derived CDR1 and CDR2 are SGHRS and YFSETQ. CDR3 in amino acids: CASSPPPTASSYEQYF. The CDR3, as DNA: TGCGCCAGCAGCCCGCCACCGACAGCATCCTCCTACGAGCAGTACTTC.

The chain recombines TRBV18 with TRBJ2-1; D gene unclear. This CDR3 has 14 residues. Trimming stripped 0 bases from V and 3 bases from J, with 6 bases between. CDR1 is KGHSH and CDR2 is LQKENI in the germline V gene. The DNA for the CDR3 is TGTGCCAGCTCACCACCGGCAAACTACAATGAGCAGTTCTTC. It encodes CASSPPANYNEQFF.

The V and J genes are TRBV10-2 and TRBJ1-1; D possibly corresponds to TRBD1 (5 bases). The germline CDR1 and CDR2 sequences are WSHSY and SAAADI. V was trimmed by 9 bases and J by 6 bases, leaving 11 bases between them. CDR3 length: 11 amino acids. The CDR3 sequence is CASQGAAEAFF. The CDR3 DNA sequence: TGCGCCAGTCAGGGTGCCGCTGAAGCTTTCTTT.

This clone was recorded a few times. This chain joins TRBV5-1 and TRBJ1-1; D gene ambiguous. Germline CDR1 and CDR2: SGHRS and YFSETQ. V lost 4 bases and J 4 bases, leaving 11 bases between the germline ends. The CDR3 has 13 amino acids. In DNA, the CDR3 is TGCGCCAGCAGCCGCCTGCTAGGCACTGAAGCTTTCTTT. Protein product: CASSRLLGTEAFF.

This chain joins TRBV28 and TRBJ2-5; D possibly corresponds to TRBD2 (5 bases). The germline V gene encodes CDR1 MDHEN and CDR2 SYDVKM. This CDR3 comprises 16 residues. Trimming left V 5 bases short and J 5 bases short, with 21 bases between. Written as DNA, the CDR3 is TGTGCCAGCAGTCCCCAGCGGAAGGGAAGGGTGGAGACCCAGTACTTC. Protein product: CASSPQRKGRVETQYF.

The genes are TRBV27 and TRBJ2-1; D gene ambiguous. This CDR3 spans 13 amino acids. V lost 3 bases to trimming and J lost 6 bases, with 9 bases between them. Germline V gene sequence: CDR1 MNHEY, CDR2 SMNVEV (reference sequence). CDR3 region: CASSLSPGNEQFF. The CDR3 DNA reads as TGTGCCAGCAGTTTGTCCCCAGGCAATGAGCAGTTCTTC.

This sequence joins TRBV7-6 and TRBJ1-1; D gene ambiguous. Germline values: CDR1 SGHVS, CDR2 FNYEAQ. CDR3 length equals 14 residues. The V end lost 5 bases, the J end lost 0 bases, and 10 bases lay between the germline ends. The CDR3 DNA is TGTGCCAGCAGCCCAGGCTATATGAACACTGAAGCTTTCTTT. It yields the protein CASSPGYMNTEAFF.

Concerning this clone itself: One end of the junction varies from germline; a read error may be responsible. The chain joins TRBV7-7 to TRBJ2-3, with 7 bases aligning to TRBD2. The CDR3 runs to 14 residues. In germline, CDR1 is SSHAT, CDR2 FNYEAQ (reference sequence). The CDR3 region is CASSRGGAGDTQYF. The CDR3 coding sequence is TGTGCTAGCAGCCGTGGAGGAGCGGGGGATACGCAGTATTTT. Variable domain in full (rest from reference TRBV7-7 and TRBJ2-3): GAGVSQSPRYKVTKRGQDVTLRCDPISSHATLYWYQQALGQGPEFLTYFNYEAQPDKSGLPSDRFSAERPEGSISTLTIQRTEQRDSAMYRCASSRGGAGDTQYFGPGTRLTVL.

The V gene is TRBV2, the J gene TRBJ1-1; no clear D gene. The germline V and J ends were trimmed by 4 bases and 4 bases, with 10 bases remaining between them. This CDR3 has 13 amino acids. The germline gives CDR1 SNHLY, CDR2 FYNNEI. Here the CDR3 reads CASSAIGSTEAFF. The CDR3, as DNA: TGTGCCAGCAGTGCGATCGGGAGCACTGAAGCTTTCTTT. Full variable domain (remainder filled in from reference TRBV2 and TRBJ1-1): EPEVTQTPSHQVTQMGQEVILRCVPISNHLYFYWYRQILGQKVEFLVSFYNNEISEKSEIFDDQFSVERPDGSNFTLKIRSTKLEDSAMYFCASSAIGSTEAFFGQGTRLTVV.

V gene TRBV29-1 combines with J gene TRBJ1-6, with D possibly being TRBD1 (6 bases). This CDR3 comprises 13 residues. Trimming shortened V by 6 bases and J by 7 bases, and 13 bases separated the two germline ends. The germline CDR1 and CDR2 sequences are SQVTM and ANQGSEA. The CDR3 reads CSVTYRDNSPLHF. CDR3 DNA: TGCAGCGTGACCTACAGGGACAATTCACCCCTCCACTTT.

The chain is built from TRBV9 and TRBJ2-1, with TRBD2 identical over 10 bases. CDR1 is SGDLS, CDR2 YYNGEE, per germline. This CDR3 spans 15 amino acids. V lost 4 bases to trimming and J lost 4 bases; unmatched junction nucleotides: 5. DNA of the CDR3: TGTGCCAGCAGCCTTGGACTAGCGGAATACAATGAGCAGTTCTTC. This encodes CASSLGLAEYNEQFF.

The CDR3 DNA is TGTGCCAGCAGCCAGTGGACAGGGTCGGGGCTTACCAATCAGCCCCAGCATTTT. Translation gives CASSQWTGSGLTNQPQHF. The chain uses TRBV7-9 and TRBJ1-5, with 8 bases fitting TRBD1. Per the germline V gene, CDR1 is SEHNR and CDR2 is FQNEAQ (reference sequence). The CDR3 is 18 residues long. The J segment lost 3 bases and the V segment lost 5 bases, leaving 15 bases of the junction unmatched. Full variable domain (remainder filled in from reference TRBV7-9 and TRBJ1-5): DTGVSQNPRHKITKRGQNVTFRCDPISEHNRLYWYRQTLGQGPEFLTYFQNEAQLEKSRLLSDRFSAERPKGSFSTLEIQRTEQGDSAMYLCASSQWTGSGLTNQPQHFGDGTRLSIL.

The chain is built from TRBV9 and TRBJ1-3; weak D call: TRBD1 (6 bases). Germline CDR1 SGDLS, CDR2 YYNGEE. The CDR3 spans 14 residues. V was shortened by 7 bases and J by 0 bases, with 11 bases between the two germline ends. The DNA of the CDR3 is TGTGCCAGCGGGGGGGCTTTCTCTGGAAACACCATATATTTT. Translating it yields CASGGAFSGNTIYF.

V and J are TRBV5-1 and TRBJ2-7; weak D call: TRBD1 (5 bases). CDR1 and CDR2 from the germline V gene are SGHRS and YFSETQ. V was pared by 0 bases and J by 2 bases, with 12 bases between. This CDR3 comprises 15 residues. This CDR3 reads CASSLAQGLAYEQYF. The DNA of the CDR3 is TGCGCCAGCAGCTTGGCTCAGGGTCTAGCCTACGAGCAGTACTTC.

The rearrangement links TRBV9 to TRBJ2-5; 7 nucleotides match TRBD2. The CDR3 runs 17 residues. V lost 0 bases and J lost 0; bases outside the gene matches: 8. The germline V gene encodes CDR1 SGDLS and CDR2 YYNGEE. The CDR3 is CASSVEGLAGNQETQYF. DNA for the CDR3: TGTGCCAGCAGCGTAGAGGGGTTAGCGGGCAACCAAGAGACCCAGTACTTC. Supplemented by reference TRBV9 and TRBJ2-5, the full variable domain reads DSGVTQTPKHLITATGQRVTLRCSPRSGDLSVYWYQQSLDQGLQFLIQYYNGEERAKGNILERFSAQQFPDLHSELNLSSLELGDSALYFCASSVEGLAGNQETQYFGPGTRLLVL.

V gene TRBV10-3 combines with J gene TRBJ1-2; D might be TRBD1 (6 bases). V lost 0 bases and J lost 4, with 21 bases in between. The CDR3 length is 18 residues. Germline CDR1 reads ENHRY; CDR2 reads SYGVKD. This CDR3 is CAISESTQRGQGFYGYTF. CDR3 in DNA: TGTGCCATCAGTGAGTCCACCCAGAGGGGTCAGGGGTTCTATGGCTACACCTTC.

The chain joins TRBV19 to TRBJ2-7; 7 bases fit TRBD1. CDR3 length equals 14 residues. CDR1 and CDR2 (germline): LNHDA, SQIVND (reference sequence). V was pared by 4 bases and J by 3 bases, with 6 bases of the junction left unmatched. CDR3 DNA: TGTGCCAGTAGTACCCCGGGACAGAACTACGAGCAGTACTTC. Translation: CASSTPGQNYEQYF.

This clone came up a few times. This chain connects TRBV25-1 to TRBJ2-1; 7 nucleotides align to TRBD2. Trimming cost V 1 base and J 8 bases; bases outside gene matches: 8. Germline lookup yields CDR1 MGHDK and CDR2 SYGVNS. This CDR3 comprises 15 residues. The CDR3 protein is CASSELGGWLYEQFF. The CDR3, as DNA: TGTGCCAGCAGTGAATTGGGGGGGTGGCTCTATGAGCAGTTCTTC.

To note about this clone: This CDR3 is also generated by other DNA sequences in the sample. V gene TRBV4-2 combines with J gene TRBJ2-3, with 10 bases that match TRBD2. This CDR3 spans 18 amino acids. V was pared by 1 base and J by 0 bases, with 7 bases of the junction left unmatched. The germline V gene has CDR1 LGHNA and CDR2 YNFKEQ. CDR3 nucleotides: TGTGCCAGCAGCCAAGCCAAAGCGGGGGGGCCAAGCACAGATACGCAGTATTTT. Translating gives CASSQAKAGGPSTDTQYF.

The V call is TRBV28, the J call TRBJ1-2; D might be TRBD1 (5 bases). V was clipped by 3 bases and J by 4 bases, with 18 bases between them. The CDR3 runs 16 residues. CDR1 and CDR2 from the germline V gene are MDHEN and SYDVKM. CDR3 DNA: TGTGCCAGCAGTTTGTCGGGGGGTTTTCGGGCCTATGGCTACACCTTC. Translation: CASSLSGGFRAYGYTF.

V gene TRBV6-1 combines with J gene TRBJ1-3; D gene unclear. Germline-derived CDR1 and CDR2 are MNHNS and SASEGT. This CDR3 is 14 amino acids long. The germline V and J ends were trimmed by 2 bases and 4 bases, with 9 bases remaining between them. CDR3 region: CASSERSGGNTIYF. CDR3 sequence (DNA): TGTGCCAGCAGTGAACGTTCAGGCGGAAACACCATATATTTT.

The count of this clone is one. The chain combines TRBV5-4 with TRBJ1-2; the match to TRBD1 covers 8 bases. The V gene's germline CDR1 is SGHNT and CDR2 YYREEE (reference sequence). The CDR3 covers 14 residues. J gave up 5 bases and V 6 bases, and 9 bases lay outside the gene matches. The CDR3 is CASTLPDRGYGYTF. The CDR3 DNA reads TGTGCCAGCACCCTTCCCGACAGGGGTTATGGCTACACCTTC.

In the case of this clone: The germline gene is not matched at one end of the junction; a read error may be the cause. The CDR3 region has the DNA TGTGCTAGCAGAGAGGGACAGAACACTGAAGCTTTCTTT. Protein sequence: CASREGQNTEAFF. The chain has TRBV28 and TRBJ1-1; TRBD1 is a possible D gene (6 bases). The CDR3 consists of 13 residues. CDR1 and CDR2 from the germline V gene are MDHEN and SYDVKM.

This clone was picked up one time. The rearrangement links TRBV5-6 to TRBJ1-2; 12 nucleotides match TRBD1. This CDR3 has 14 residues. J lost 4 bases, V lost 6 bases, and 4 bases had no gene match. Germline-derived CDR1 and CDR2 are SGHDT and YYEEEE. The CDR3 DNA follows: TGTGCCAGCAAGGGGACAGGGGGCGGCTATGGCTACACCTTC. It yields the protein CASKGTGGGYGYTF.

The rearrangement joins TRBV7-3 to TRBJ2-7, with 11 nucleotides matching TRBD2. This CDR3 comprises 14 residues. Germline lookup yields CDR1 SGHTA and CDR2 FQGTGA. With V trimmed by 5 bases and J by 3 bases, 3 bases remained unmatched. CDR3 loop: CASSKLAGVYEQYF. In DNA, the CDR3 is TGTGCCAGCAGCAAACTAGCGGGGGTCTACGAGCAGTACTTC. The whole variable domain, remainder taken from reference TRBV7-3 and TRBJ2-7, is GAGVSQTPSNKVTEKGKYVELRCDPISGHTALYWYRQSLGQGPEFLIYFQGTGAADDSGLPNDRFFAVRPEGSVSTLKIQRTERGDSAVYLCASSKLAGVYEQYFGPGTRLTVT.

This clone occurred once. The chain couples TRBV10-3 to TRBJ2-1; the D gene is possibly TRBD2 (5 bases). Germline CDR1 ENHRY, CDR2 SYGVKD. CDR3 length: 13 amino acids. V was cut by 5 bases and J by 8 bases, with 13 bases left in between. For the CDR3, the DNA is TGTGCCATCAGTCGGCCGCTAGCCTATGAGCAGTTCTTC. Amino acids: CAISRPLAYEQFF.